This T cell receptor beta chain was sequenced during a study of cytomegalovirus exposure and HLA in healthy donors. Findings and limits, study-wide: Another analysis was done later, and it associated 16,951 TCR beta sequences with HLA alleles at 0.05 false discovery rate. What TCR beta sequences reportedly achieved was accurate prediction of HLA-A and HLA-B alleles in most subjects.

As regards this clone: Antigen specificity is unknown.

The PCR employed 60 Vbeta primers together with 13 Jbeta primers. Using immunoSEQ multiplex PCR, the repertoire was profiled, and TCRdb retains in-frame clones only, with some absent. The repertoire has 45,000 to 65,000 clones, around four fifths of them found once; the top ten carry around 1.5%. Sequenced input: PBMCs. The TCR sequence derives from a man aged 25-45 years in good health and CMV-seronegative.

CDR3 coding DNA: TGTGCCAGCATTGCGCCGGGACTAGCGGGAGGCCATGAGCAGTTCTTC. Its translation is CASIAPGLAGGHEQFF. The J gene is TRBJ2-1, the V gene TRBV25-1; 15 nucleotides agree with TRBD2. The germline CDR1 and CDR2 sequences are MGHDK and SYGVNS. This CDR3 contains 16 residues. The J segment lost 8 bases and the V segment lost 7 bases, leaving 9 bases of the junction unmatched.